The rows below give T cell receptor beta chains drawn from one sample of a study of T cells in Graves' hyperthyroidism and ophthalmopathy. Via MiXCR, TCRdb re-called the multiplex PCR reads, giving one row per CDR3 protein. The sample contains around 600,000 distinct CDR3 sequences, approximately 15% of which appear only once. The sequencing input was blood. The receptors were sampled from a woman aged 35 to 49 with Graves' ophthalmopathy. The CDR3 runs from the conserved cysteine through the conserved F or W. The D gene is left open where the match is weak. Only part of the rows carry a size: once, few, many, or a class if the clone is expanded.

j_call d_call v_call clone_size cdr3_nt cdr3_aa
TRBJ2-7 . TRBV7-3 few TGTGCCAGCAGCCCCGGACGAGGAGTCTACGAGCAGTACTTC CASSPGRGVYEQYF
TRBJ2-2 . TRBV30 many TGTGCCTGGAGCCCCGGACTCTATCGGGTGACAACACCGGTCGGGGAGCTGTTTTTT CAWSPGLYRVTTPVGELFF
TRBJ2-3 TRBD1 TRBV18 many TGTGCCAGCTCACCACCCGACAGGGGTTTTACAGATACGCAGTATTTT CASSPPDRGFTDTQYF
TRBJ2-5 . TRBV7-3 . TGTGCCAGCAGCTTAGTGACGGGCAGAGAGACCCAGTACTTC CASSLVTGRETQYF
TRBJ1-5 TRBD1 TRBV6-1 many TGTGCCAGCAGTACTAGGACAGGGGAGGGAGGGCAGCCCCAGCATTTT CASSTRTGEGGQPQHF
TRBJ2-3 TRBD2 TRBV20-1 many TGCAGTGCTAGGGGGGATGCTAGCGGGGTTATGGGGCCAGATACGCAGTATTTT CSARGDASGVMGPDTQYF
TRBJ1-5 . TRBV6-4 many TGTGCCAGCAGTGATGGGGAGAATCAGCCCCAGCATTTT CASSDGENQPQHF
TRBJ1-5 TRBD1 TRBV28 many TGTGCCAGCAGTCATGACTGGGACAGTCTCGGCAATCAGCCCCAGCATTTT CASSHDWDSLGNQPQHF
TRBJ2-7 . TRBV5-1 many TGCGCCAGCAGCCCCCCGACAGTCGAGGCGCAGTACTTC CASSPPTVEAQYF
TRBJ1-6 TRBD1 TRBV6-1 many TGTGCCAGCAGTGCCAGACAGGGGAATAATTCACCCCTCCACTTT CASSARQGNNSPLHF
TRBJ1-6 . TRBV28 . TGTGCCAGCAGTTCCATGCCAGGGGAAGGAGGTAATTCACCCCTCCACTTT CASSSMPGEGGNSPLHF
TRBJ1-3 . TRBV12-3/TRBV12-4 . TGTGCCAGCAGTTTCGGGGGGATAGACTCTGGAAACACCATATATTTT CASSFGGIDSGNTIYF
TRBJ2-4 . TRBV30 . TGTGCCTGGAGTCCCCTGGACCGGACTCCAGTCGAAAACATTCAGTACTTC CAWSPLDRTPVENIQYF
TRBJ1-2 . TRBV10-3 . TGTGCCATCAGTGAGTCTTTAACTGCGAACTATGGCTGCACCTTC CAISESLTANYGCTF
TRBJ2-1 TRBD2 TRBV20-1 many TGCAGTGCTAGGACCGCGGGAGTCCCTTACAATGAGCAGTTCTTC CSARTAGVPYNEQFF
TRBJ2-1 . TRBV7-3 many TGTGCCAGCAGCTTCCCAAGTACCAGACGCGGCCGACAGGCCTCCTACAATGAGCAGTTCTTC CASSFPSTRRGRQASYNEQFF
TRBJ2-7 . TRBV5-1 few TGCGCCAGCAGCTTGACAGCCGCCTACGAGCAGTACTTC CASSLTAAYEQYF
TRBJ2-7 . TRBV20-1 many TGCAGTGCTAGAGTTTCGGGGACGACTGCCTACGAGCAGTACTTC CSARVSGTTAYEQYF
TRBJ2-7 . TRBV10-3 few TGTGCCATCAAAGCTCCCGAGGGGGGTGTCGAGCAGTACTTC CAIKAPEGGVEQYF
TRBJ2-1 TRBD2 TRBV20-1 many TGCAGTGCTAGATCAGCGGGATTATACAATGAGCAGTTCTTC CSARSAGLYNEQFF
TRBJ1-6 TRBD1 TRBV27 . TGTGCCAGCAGTTTATCGAGGGGACAGGGGCATTCACCCCTCCACTTT CASSLSRGQGHSPLHF
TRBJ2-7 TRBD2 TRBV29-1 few TGCAGCGTTGTTTTGGCTAGCGGGTCCTACGAGCAGTACTTC CSVVLASGSYEQYF
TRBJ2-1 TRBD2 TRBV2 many TGTGCCAGCAGTGAACTGACTCTAGCGGGAAGTAAGGGTGAGCAGTTCTTC CASSELTLAGSKGEQFF
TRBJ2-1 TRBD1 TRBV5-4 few TGTGCCAGCAGCTTAGGGACAGCTTTCTACAATGAGCAGTTCTTC CASSLGTAFYNEQFF
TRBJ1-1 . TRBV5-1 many TGCGCCAGCAGCTTTACGGGGAGGAACACTGAAGCTTTCTTT CASSFTGRNTEAFF
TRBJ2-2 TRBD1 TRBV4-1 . TGCGCCAGCAGCCAAGTGGGACAGGGCACCGGGGAGCTGTTTTTT CASSQVGQGTGELFF
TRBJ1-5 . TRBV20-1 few TGCAGTGCTGGACCCGGAATAAATCAGCCCCAGCATTTT CSAGPGINQPQHF
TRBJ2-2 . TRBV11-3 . TGTGCCAGCAGCTTATGGGGGTCGGGCACCGGGGAGCTGTTTTTT CASSLWGSGTGELFF
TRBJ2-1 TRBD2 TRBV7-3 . TGTGCCAGCAGTCTTACCAGGACTAGCGGGAGGAATGAGCAGTTCTTC CASSLTRTSGRNEQFF
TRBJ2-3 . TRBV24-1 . TGTGCCACCAGTGATTCTATGGGCCCCGAACCTGGATTAGATACGCAGTATTTT CATSDSMGPEPGLDTQYF
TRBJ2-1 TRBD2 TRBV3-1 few TGTGCCAGCAGCCAAGATCTTAGGTCGGGGGGGGGGTTCAATGAGCAGTTCTTC CASSQDLRSGGGFNEQFF
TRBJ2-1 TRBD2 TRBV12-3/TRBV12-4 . TGTGCCAGCAGGTCCGGGACTAGCCTAAATGAGCAGTTCTTC CASRSGTSLNEQFF
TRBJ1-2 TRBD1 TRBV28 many TGTGCCAGCAGTTTATTGGGACAGGGGATCTATGGCTACACCTTC CASSLLGQGIYGYTF
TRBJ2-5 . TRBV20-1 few TGCAGTGCTTCAAACAGGGCTGGGAGCCAAGAGACCCAGTACTTC CSASNRAGSQETQYF
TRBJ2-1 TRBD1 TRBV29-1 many TGCAGCGCGCGGACAGGGGAAGCGGAGCAGTTCTTC CSARTGEAEQFF
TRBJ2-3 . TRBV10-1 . TGCGCCAGCAGCGAGGTGGCGTTTTACACAGATACGCAGTATTTT CASSEVAFYTDTQYF
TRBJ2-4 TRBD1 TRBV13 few TGTGCCAGCAGCCTCCGACAGGGTGTTGGAGATGACATTCAGTACTTC CASSLRQGVGDDIQYF
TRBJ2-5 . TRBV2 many TGTGCCAGCAGTGTTGGGGGTAGCGAGACCCAGTACTTC CASSVGGSETQYF
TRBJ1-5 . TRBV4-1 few TGCGCCAGCAGCCAAGGGTTGGGGGATCAGCCCCAGCATTTT CASSQGLGDQPQHF
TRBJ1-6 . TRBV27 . TGTGCCAGCAGTCTCTTTAAACCAGGCTCCTATAATTCACCCCTCCACTTT CASSLFKPGSYNSPLHF
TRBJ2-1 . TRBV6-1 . TGTGCCAGCAGAGAGAACAAGGGATACGGGGACAATGAGCAGTTCTTC CASRENKGYGDNEQFF
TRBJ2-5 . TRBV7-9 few TGTGCCAGCAGCTTATACGAAGCAAGGGGGGAGACCCAGTACTTC CASSLYEARGETQYF
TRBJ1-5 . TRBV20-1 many TGCAGTGCGATCGGACAGAGCAATCAGCCCCAGCATTTT CSAIGQSNQPQHF
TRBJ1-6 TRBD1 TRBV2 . TGTGCCAGCGGCTCCAGGACAGGGGGCTCACCCCCCCACTTT CASGSRTGGSPPHF
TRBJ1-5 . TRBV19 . TGTGCCAGTAGTATTAGACAGTATAGCAATCAGCCCCAGCATTTT CASSIRQYSNQPQHF
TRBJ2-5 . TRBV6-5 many TGTGCCAGCTCCAAAGCGGGTCGGGAGACCCAGTACTTC CASSKAGRETQYF
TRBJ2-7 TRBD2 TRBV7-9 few TGTGCCAGCAGCTCGATGGGGCGGGGGGAGCAGTACTTC CASSSMGRGEQYF
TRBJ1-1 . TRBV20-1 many TGCAGTGCACGGGGCAGCATGGGAATTCACACTGAAGCTTTCTTT CSARGSMGIHTEAFF
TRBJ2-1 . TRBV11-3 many TGTGCCAGCAGCCCCTTGGCCACATCCAATGAGCAGTTCTTC CASSPLATSNEQFF
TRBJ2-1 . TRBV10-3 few TGTGCCATCAGTGACTTTTACAATGAGCAGTTCTTC CAISDFYNEQFF
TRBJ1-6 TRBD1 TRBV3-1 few TGTGCCAGCAGCCTGCGGATAGGGGGCACTTCACCCCTCCACTTT CASSLRIGGTSPLHF
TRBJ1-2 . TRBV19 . TGTGCCAGTAGCCCCAGGGAAACGGCGGGCTACACCTTC CASSPRETAGYTF
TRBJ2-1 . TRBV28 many TGTGCCAGCGGGGGTATTTGGCAAGGCAATGAGCAGTTCTTC CASGGIWQGNEQFF